This T cell receptor (beta chain) was identified during a study of blood T cell repertoires in COVID-19. The CDR3 has 14 residues. V shed 1 base and J shed 6 bases, with 7 bases lying between them. Germline lookup yields CDR1 MDHEN and CDR2 SYDVKM. Repertoires were generated with immunoSEQ multiplex PCR, while TCRdb's copy carries only in-frame clones and drops some. The table shows about 250,000 clones, with about 91% occurring only once. The sample was peripheral blood. The source is an elderly man with acute or convalescent COVID-19. The chain carries TRBV28 and TRBJ1-6; D call uncertain. The CDR3 spells CASSLSVLNSPLHF. In DNA form, the CDR3 reads TGTGCCAGCAGTTTATCAGTCCTTAATTCACCCCTCCACTTT.